Below are 5 T cell receptor beta chains sequenced from a single sample in a study of CD4 T cells in relation to SARS-CoV-2 and coronaviruses (dated by TCRdb to 2020 to 2022). Library creation used the immunoSEQ multiplex PCR assay. The immuneACCESS repertoire file appears here via TCRdb, limited to in-frame rearrangements. These files lack a portion of the clones; in checked studies, under half of the deficit traces to unresolved V genes, and the cause of the others is not known. Recorded for this sample are about 59,000 clones; roughly 90% of them occurred a single time. Approximately 1.4% of the sample is taken by the ten largest. CD4+ T cells from unexposed donors were collected before the COVID-19 pandemic (2011-2018). Sequencing was performed on memory CD4+ T cells from PBMCs. This specimen's cell subset or site label, per the study, means: memory (non-naive) CD4+ T cells. All receptors derive from a human donor in good health.

The CDR3 spells CASSVGILSHEQYF. In nucleotides, the CDR3 is TGTGCCAGCAGCGTAGGTATTCTTAGCCACGAGCAGTACTTC. V gene TRBV9 combines with J gene TRBJ2-7, with D unresolved. The CDR3 contains 14 residues. The germline V and J ends were trimmed by 0 bases and 5 bases, with 12 bases remaining between them. The V gene's germline CDR1 is SGDLS and CDR2 YYNGEE.

This chain connects TRBV19 to TRBJ1-5; D remains ambiguous. From germline, CDR1 is LNHDA and CDR2 SQIVND (reference sequence). V lost 6 bases, J lost 5 bases, and 11 bases lay in between. This CDR3 is built from 13 residues. The CDR3 reads CASSLEEHQPQHF. Written as DNA, the CDR3 is TGTGCCAGTAGCCTCGAAGAGCATCAGCCCCAGCATTTT.

The V gene is TRBV6-5, the J gene TRBJ2-7; 10 bases are shared with TRBD2. The CDR3 is made up of 14 amino acids. The germline gives CDR1 MNHEY, CDR2 SVGAGI. With V trimmed by 8 bases and J by 0 bases, 4 bases remained unmatched. The chain's CDR3 is CASSGLASSYEQYF. DNA of the CDR3: TGTGCCAGCTCGGGACTAGCGAGCTCCTACGAGCAGTACTTC.

The chain recombines TRBV5-4 with TRBJ2-5; D gene uncertain. V lost 4 bases and J lost 1, with 5 bases in between. This CDR3 is built from 12 residues. Germline values: CDR1 SGHNT, CDR2 YYREEE (reference sequence). CDR3 coding DNA: TGTGCCAGCAGCGTGGTCCAAGAGACCCAGTACTTC. It is translated as CASSVVQETQYF.

This rearrangement joins TRBV6-5 to TRBJ1-4, with D possibly matching TRBD1 (5 bases). Trimming stripped 0 bases from V and 8 bases from J, with 16 bases between. CDR1 and CDR2 (germline): MNHEY, SVGAGI. This CDR3 has 16 residues. The CDR3 coding sequence is TGTGCCAGCAGTTACTCGTTCAGCAGGGTAGGAGAAAAACTGTTTTTT. Protein sequence: CASSYSFSRVGEKLFF.